The next 20 T cell receptor beta chains were all read from a single sample in a study of shared clonotypes between healthy human individuals. Some clones are missing from TCRdb's copy, which holds only in-frame ones; the method was immunoSEQ multiplex PCR. The sample contains about 2 million clones, 90% to 95% of which appear only once. Material: naive CD4+ T cells sorted from blood. The subset is: CD45RA+ positively selected. These receptors were collected from a man in his late teens or twenties in good health.

Concerning this clone itself: This specimen includes other DNA sequences encoding the same CDR3. The V gene is TRBV10-3, the J gene TRBJ1-2, with a tentative D call TRBD1 (6 bases). The CDR3 extends over 13 amino acids. Trimming stripped 3 bases from V and 2 bases from J, with 7 bases between. Germline CDR1 ENHRY, CDR2 SYGVKD. As DNA, the CDR3 is TGTGCCATCAGTGACGGACAGAACTATGGCTACACCTTC. Translated: CAISDGQNYGYTF.

The rearrangement uses TRBV5-4 and TRBJ2-3; D is unclear. The germline V and J ends were trimmed by 5 bases and 4 bases, with 8 bases remaining between them. Per germline, CDR1 SGHNT and CDR2 YYREEE (reference sequence). CDR3 size: 12 residues. The CDR3 reads CASSLPPDTQYF. The DNA for the CDR3 is TGTGCCAGCAGTCTTCCGCCAGATACGCAGTATTTT.

The chain uses TRBV29-1 and TRBJ1-1; the D gene is possibly TRBD1 (6 bases). The V gene's germline CDR1 is SQVTM and CDR2 ANQGSEA. The CDR3 has 17 amino acids. Trimming took 1 base from V and 1 from J, leaving 19 bases between them. For the CDR3, the DNA is TGCAGCGTTGAAGTAGGAGGGGGTTATTGGCAGAACACTGAAGCTTTCTTT. Translation: CSVEVGGGYWQNTEAFF. Full variable domain (outside the CDR3, taken from reference TRBV29-1 and TRBJ1-1): SAVISQKPSRDICQRGTSLTIQCQVDSQVTMMFWYRQQPGQSLTLIATANQGSEATYESGFVIDKFPISRPNLTFSTLTVSNMSPEDSSIYLCSVEVGGGYWQNTEAFFGQGTRLTVV.

The rearrangement joins TRBV28 to TRBJ1-5, with unresolved D. The CDR3 totals 15 residues. Trimming cost V 2 bases and J 3 bases, with 11 bases left between them. Looked up from germline, CDR1 is MDHEN and CDR2 is SYDVKM. The CDR3 DNA reads TGTGCCAGCAGTTTAATTAACCCGGACAATCAGCCCCAGCATTTT. As protein: CASSLINPDNQPQHF.

This clone has more than one count but fewer than ten. The chain joins TRBV6-6 to TRBJ1-5, with 8 bases identical to TRBD1. CDR1 is MNHNY, CDR2 SVGAGI, per germline (reference sequence). This CDR3 comprises 16 residues. V gave up 0 bases and J gave up 3 bases; unmatched junction bases: 4. The CDR3 DNA sequence: TGTGCCAGCAGTTACTCACAGGACAGGGTCAATCAGCCCCAGCATTTT. Its translation: CASSYSQDRVNQPQHF.

The chain carries TRBV6-5 and TRBJ1-2; possibly TRBD1 for D (5 bases). The germline V and J ends were trimmed by 2 bases and 8 bases, with 9 bases remaining between them. The CDR3 spans 12 residues. CDR1 and CDR2 (germline): MNHEY, SVGAGI. The chain's CDR3 is CASSYTGAGYTF. The CDR3 DNA is TGTGCCAGCAGTTACACCGGGGCGGGCTACACCTTC.

CDR3 nucleotides: TGTGCCAGCAGCCCCTCCTCTGGACAGCCGTTTGGGTATGGCTACACCTTC. Its translation: CASSPSSGQPFGYGYTF. V is TRBV4-2 and J is TRBJ1-2; possibly TRBD1 for D (6 bases). The germline CDR1 and CDR2 sequences are LGHNA and YNFKEQ. Trimming shortened V by 4 bases and J by 5 bases, and 23 bases separated the two germline ends. The CDR3 covers 17 residues.

V and J are TRBV2 and TRBJ2-7, with D possibly TRBD1 on 5 matching bases. There are 16 residues in the CDR3. With 6 bases removed from V and 5 bases from J, the gap between germline ends came to 23 bases. The germline V gene encodes CDR1 SNHLY and CDR2 FYNNEI. The CDR3 spells CASSRRRTTLKDEQYF. CDR3 sequence (DNA): TGTGCCAGCAGCCGTCGACGGACAACCTTGAAGGACGAGCAGTACTTC.

The V call is TRBV2, the J call TRBJ2-5, with 8 positions matching TRBD2. The CDR3 runs to 15 residues. J gave up 1 base and V 6 bases, and 7 bases lay outside the gene matches. Germline V lookup: CDR1 SNHLY, CDR2 FYNNEI. As DNA, the CDR3 is TGTGCCAGCAGGTACGGCGGGGGGACCCAAGAGACCCAGTACTTC. Its protein product is CASRYGGGTQETQYF. The whole variable domain, remainder taken from reference TRBV2 and TRBJ2-5, is EPEVTQTPSHQVTQMGQEVILRCVPISNHLYFYWYRQILGQKVEFLVSFYNNEISEKSEIFDDQFSVERPDGSNFTLKIRSTKLEDSAMYFCASRYGGGTQETQYFGPGTRLLVL.

V and J are TRBV2 and TRBJ2-7; possibly TRBD2 for D (6 bases). The CDR3 is made up of 14 amino acids. Trimming took off 8 bases at V and 6 bases at J, with 20 bases between the two ends. In germline, CDR1 is SNHLY, CDR2 FYNNEI. In DNA, the CDR3 is TGTGCCAGCTTACGGGACTTTTCCTTAGTCGAGCAGTACTTC. Translated, it gives CASLRDFSLVEQYF.

The chain uses TRBV27 and TRBJ2-3; no firm D call. The CDR3 consists of 14 residues. The V end lost 4 bases, the J end lost 1 base, and 9 bases lay between the germline ends. Germline V gene data show CDR1 as MNHEY and CDR2 as SMNVEV (reference sequence). CDR3 DNA: TGTGCCAGCAGTTCCCGCACCCGCACAGATACGCAGTATTTT. This translates into CASSSRTRTDTQYF.

V gene TRBV18 combines with J gene TRBJ2-7; TRBD1 matches at 7 bases. The CDR3 runs to 15 residues. The junction had 10 bases not matched to a gene; V was cut back by 4 bases and J by 4 bases. Germline V lookup: CDR1 KGHSH, CDR2 LQKENI. The CDR3 DNA follows: TGTGCCAGCTCACTAGGGACAGCAAAAGCTTACGAGCAGTACTTC. It encodes CASSLGTAKAYEQYF.

The chain joins TRBV20-1 to TRBJ2-5; D remains ambiguous. The CDR3 totals 11 residues. CDR1 DFQATT and CDR2 SNEGSKA come from the germline V gene (reference sequence). The V gene lost 6 bases and the J gene lost 4 bases, with 9 bases spanning the gap. The CDR3 DNA reads as TGCAGTGCAGAGGAAGGAGAGACCCAGTACTTC. Amino acids: CSAEEGETQYF.

This clone showed up many times. This sequence joins TRBV2 and TRBJ2-7; 9 bases are a match to TRBD1. Germline CDR1 reads SNHLY; CDR2 reads FYNNEI. This CDR3 is 14 amino acids long. The junction had 3 bases not matched to a gene; V was cut back by 6 bases and J by 0 bases. The CDR3 DNA sequence: TGTGCCAGCAGAGGGACAGGGCACTCCTACGAGCAGTACTTC. It specifies CASRGTGHSYEQYF.

J is TRBJ1-2 and V is TRBV28, with TRBD1 matching over 10 bases. This CDR3 has 13 residues. CDR1 and CDR2 from the germline V gene are MDHEN and SYDVKM. J was trimmed by 14 bases and V by 2 bases; bases with no gene match: 8. The DNA for the CDR3 is TGTGCCAGCAGTTTAGGGACAGGGGTTTCTGAAACCTTC. Translating gives CASSLGTGVSETF.

The chain couples TRBV28 to TRBJ1-1; D gene unclear. The V end was cut by 4 bases, the J end by 0 bases, with 6 bases between. The CDR3 sequence is 13 residues long. Per germline, CDR1 MDHEN and CDR2 SYDVKM. Here the CDR3 reads CASSSAMNTEAFF. Here the CDR3 DNA reads TGTGCCAGCAGTTCTGCCATGAACACTGAAGCTTTCTTT.

The chain combines TRBV7-9 with TRBJ2-7; 12 bases agree with TRBD2. After removal of 7 bases from V and 2 bases from J, the junction contained 6 bases not matched to a gene. The CDR3 sequence is 15 residues long. In germline, CDR1 is SEHNR, CDR2 FQNEAQ (reference sequence). CDR3 DNA sequence: TGTGCCAGCACCCACCGGACTAGCGGGACCTACGAGCAGTACTTC. Translating gives CASTHRTSGTYEQYF.

The chain couples TRBV7-2 to TRBJ2-7, with D perhaps matching TRBD2 (6 bases). CDR3 length equals 15 residues. The V and J ends lost 3 bases and 1 base respectively, with 13 bases between them. CDR1 is SGHTA, CDR2 FQGNSA, per germline. This CDR3 is CASSFAAGTSYEQYF. CDR3 DNA: TGTGCCAGCAGCTTTGCGGCGGGAACATCCTACGAGCAGTACTTC. Together with reference TRBV7-2 and TRBJ2-7, the CDR3 gives the full variable domain: GAGVSQSPSNKVTEKGKDVELRCDPISGHTALYWYRQSLGQGLEFLIYFQGNSAPDKSGLPSDRFSAERTGGSVSTLTIQRTQQEDSAVYLCASSFAAGTSYEQYFGPGTRLTVT.

J is TRBJ2-1 and V is TRBV5-1; TRBD2 agrees at 13 bases. Germline V gene data show CDR1 as SGHRS and CDR2 as YFSETQ. The junction had 1 base not matched to a gene; V was cut back by 4 bases and J by 6 bases. The CDR3 is made up of 14 amino acids. The CDR3 is CASSRTSGSNEQFF. DNA for the CDR3: TGCGCCAGCAGCCGGACTAGCGGGAGCAATGAGCAGTTCTTC.

This chain links TRBV4-3 with TRBJ2-1; D gene uncertain. V gave up 4 bases and J gave up 4 bases, with 14 bases separating them. This CDR3 spans 15 amino acids. Per the germline V gene, CDR1 is LGHNA and CDR2 is YSLEER. CDR3: CASSLDTWSYNEQFF. The DNA for the CDR3 is TGCGCCAGCAGCCTTGACACGTGGTCTTACAATGAGCAGTTCTTC.